A selection of T cell receptor beta chains follows, all from one sample in a study of shared clonotypes between healthy human individuals. The data were produced by immunoSEQ multiplex PCR, yet TCRdb's version contains in-frame clones alone and is incomplete. The sample contains roughly 2.1 million clones, about 92% of which appear only once. Sequencing was performed on naive CD8+ T cells from PBMCs. The source of these receptors is a man between 18 and 29 years old in good health. Some clones in this sample may be carry-over from other donors' samples. CDR3s include the opening cysteine and the closing phenylalanine or tryptophan. The D gene is left open where the match is weak. Size is omitted from some rows. Given values are once, few, many or a class for expanded clones.

V,size,D,J,DNA,CDR3
TRBV7-2,few,NA,TRBJ1-2,TGTGCCAGCAGCCCGGACCACACCTTC,CASSPDHTF
TRBV6-4,NA,NA,TRBJ2-5,TGTGCCAGCAGTGACTGGGGCGAGACCCAGTACTTC,CASSDWGETQYF
TRBV5-6,once,NA,TRBJ2-7,TGTGCCAGCAGCGATGTCGGACAGACCTACGAGCAGTACTTC,CASSDVGQTYEQYF
TRBV4-3,NA,TRBD1,TRBJ2-3,TGCGCCAGCAGCCATGGGGACAGGGAAGATACGCAGTATTTT,CASSHGDREDTQYF
TRBV11-3,NA,TRBD2,TRBJ2-5,TGTGCCAGCAGCCTAAGGAAAGGCGGGAGCGGTGAGACCCAGTACTTC,CASSLRKGGSGETQYF
TRBV27,NA,NA,TRBJ2-3,TGTGCCAGCAGTAATGGCCCGGGTACCGCCACAGATACGCAGTATTTT,CASSNGPGTATDTQYF
TRBV11-1,NA,TRBD1,TRBJ2-7,TGTGCCAGCAGCTTAGCGCTACAGGGGGGTGAGCAGTACTTC,CASSLALQGGEQYF
TRBV28,NA,TRBD1,TRBJ1-5,TGTGCCAGCAGTTTCCGGACAGGGCGCCAGCCCCAGCATTTT,CASSFRTGRQPQHF
TRBV27,NA,TRBD2,TRBJ2-7,TGTGCCAGCAGGAGAAGCGCGCGGGAGCCCTACGAGCAGTACTTC,CASRRSAREPYEQYF
TRBV29-1,NA,NA,TRBJ2-5,TGCAGCGTTGAAGATCCAGCGGACCCAGGAGAGACCCAGTACTTC,CSVEDPADPGETQYF
TRBV5-8,NA,NA,TRBJ2-1,TGTGCCAGCAGCCCGCGGCGGGGATACAATGAGCAGTTCTTC,CASSPRRGYNEQFF
TRBV9,NA,TRBD2,TRBJ2-1,TGTGCCAGCAGCGTAGAAACCTCGGCGGGAGGGGTCTACAATGAGCAGTTCTTC,CASSVETSAGGVYNEQFF
TRBV9,NA,TRBD1,TRBJ1-1,TGTGCCAGCAGCGGTAGGGACAGGGGGCGAACTGAAGCTTTCTTT,CASSGRDRGRTEAFF
TRBV30,few,NA,TRBJ1-4,TGTGCCTGTCCTTCGACGGGGTTTGAAAAACTGTTTTTT,CACPSTGFEKLFF
TRBV5-6,NA,NA,TRBJ2-5,TGTGCCAGCAGCTTGGGAACAGACGGGCGAGGGACCCAGTACTTC,CASSLGTDGRGTQYF
TRBV6-1,NA,NA,TRBJ2-7,TGTGCCAGCAGTGACCCCCGGGCGCGTAGCTCCTACGAGCAGTACTTC,CASSDPRARSSYEQYF
TRBV27,NA,TRBD2,TRBJ2-3,TGTGCCAGCAGTTCGGGGACTAGCGGTCCCGGCACAGATACGCAGTATTTT,CASSSGTSGPGTDTQYF
TRBV5-1,NA,NA,TRBJ2-5,TGCGCCAGCAGCTTGGGGCCCTACAGGGTGCAAGAGACCCAGTACTTC,CASSLGPYRVQETQYF
TRBV7-7,NA,NA,TRBJ2-1,TGTGCCAGCAGCTTATATAGCGACCAGAGCCCCAATGAGCAGTTCTTC,CASSLYSDQSPNEQFF
TRBV6-1,NA,NA,TRBJ2-7,TGTGCCAGCAGTGAAGTTGAACCCCGTTGGGTCGAGCAGTACTTC,CASSEVEPRWVEQYF
TRBV5-1,NA,NA,TRBJ2-3,TGCGCCAGCAGCTTAGGGCGGTCCAGGGATACGCAGTATTTT,CASSLGRSRDTQYF
TRBV9,once,TRBD1,TRBJ2-7,TGTGCCAGCAGCGTAGTTGACAGGGCAAACGAGCAGTACTTC,CASSVVDRANEQYF
TRBV4-2,NA,TRBD2,TRBJ2-1,TGTGCCAGCAGCCTATCACCCGGGATAGCGGGAGTTCAATACAATGAGCAGTTCTTC,CASSLSPGIAGVQYNEQFF
TRBV7-9,NA,TRBD2,TRBJ2-1,TGTGCCAGCAGCTTCGGACTAGCGGACTACAATGAGCAGTTCTTC,CASSFGLADYNEQFF
TRBV13,NA,NA,TRBJ2-5,TGTGCCAGCAGCTTGGCGGCCATGGAGACCCAGTACTTC,CASSLAAMETQYF
TRBV27,NA,NA,TRBJ1-2,TGTGCCAGCACCGTGGGGGGGGTTGATAGCTATGGCTACACCTTC,CASTVGGVDSYGYTF
TRBV11-3,NA,TRBD1,TRBJ2-7,TGTGCCAGCAGCCGCTGGACAGGGTCCTACGAGCAGTACTTC,CASSRWTGSYEQYF
TRBV7-8,NA,TRBD2,TRBJ2-1,TGTGCCAGCAGCTTAGGGACTAGCGGGGGCTCCTACAATGAGCAGTTCTTC,CASSLGTSGGSYNEQFF